A single T cell receptor (beta chain) is shown here with its context. As processed by the authors: For nucleated cells, counts were estimated from reference gene primer amplification. The method was immunoSEQ multiplex PCR; TCRdb's version includes in-frame clones alone and lacks a portion of them. V and J calls plus clone size are reproduced from that table; the DNA served to infer D and trimming. The data contain 60,000 to 70,000 clones, more than 90% of them singletons. The data were obtained in a study of blood T cell repertoires in COVID-19. The overall study: Specimens from acute and convalescent COVID-19 originated in the United States, Italy and Spain. Sources were T cells, B-cell-depleted T cells, or PBMCs; the material itself was cDNA or gDNA.

Germline V gene data show CDR1 as SGHNT and CDR2 as YYREEE (reference sequence). The V and J ends lost 2 bases and 2 bases, in that order; junction bases with no gene match: 3. This CDR3 region has 17 residues. Material: peripheral blood. The receptor was isolated from a human donor with active COVID-19. The donor label of this sample is uncertain. This chain uses TRBV5-4 with TRBJ2-6, with 11 positions matching TRBD1. CDR3 sequence: CASSFGQGATGANVLTF. In DNA, the CDR3 is TGTGCCAGCAGCTTCGGACAGGGGGCGACTGGGGCCAACGTCCTGACTTTC.